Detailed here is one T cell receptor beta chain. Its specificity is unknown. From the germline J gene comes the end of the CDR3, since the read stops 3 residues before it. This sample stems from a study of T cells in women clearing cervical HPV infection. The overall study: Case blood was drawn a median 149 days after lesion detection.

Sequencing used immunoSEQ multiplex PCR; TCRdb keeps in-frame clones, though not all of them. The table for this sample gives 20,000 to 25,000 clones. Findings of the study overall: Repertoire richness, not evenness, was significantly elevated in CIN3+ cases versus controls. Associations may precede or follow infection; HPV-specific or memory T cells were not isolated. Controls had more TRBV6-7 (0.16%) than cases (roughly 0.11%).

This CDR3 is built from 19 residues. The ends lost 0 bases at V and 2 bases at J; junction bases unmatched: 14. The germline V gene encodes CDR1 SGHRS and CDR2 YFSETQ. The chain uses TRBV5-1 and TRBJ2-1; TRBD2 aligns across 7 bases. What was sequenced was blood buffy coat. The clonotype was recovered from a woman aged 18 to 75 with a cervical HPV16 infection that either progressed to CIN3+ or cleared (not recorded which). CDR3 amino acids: CASSLGLADRTRTYNEQFF. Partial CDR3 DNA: TGCGCCAGCAGCTTGGGCCTAGCGGACCGAACCCGAACCTACAATGAG.